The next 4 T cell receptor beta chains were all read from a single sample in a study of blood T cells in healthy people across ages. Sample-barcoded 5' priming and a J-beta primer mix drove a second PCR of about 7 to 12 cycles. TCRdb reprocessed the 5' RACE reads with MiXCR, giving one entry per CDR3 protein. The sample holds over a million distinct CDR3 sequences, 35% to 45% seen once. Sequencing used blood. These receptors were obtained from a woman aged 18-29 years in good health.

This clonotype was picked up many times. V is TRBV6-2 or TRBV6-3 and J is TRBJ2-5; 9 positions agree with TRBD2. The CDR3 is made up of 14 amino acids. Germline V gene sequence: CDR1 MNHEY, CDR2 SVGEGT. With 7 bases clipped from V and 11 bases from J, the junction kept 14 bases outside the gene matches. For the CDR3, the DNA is TGTGCCAGCACTATAACGGGACTAGCAAGTGAGCAGTACTTC. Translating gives CASTITGLASEQYF.

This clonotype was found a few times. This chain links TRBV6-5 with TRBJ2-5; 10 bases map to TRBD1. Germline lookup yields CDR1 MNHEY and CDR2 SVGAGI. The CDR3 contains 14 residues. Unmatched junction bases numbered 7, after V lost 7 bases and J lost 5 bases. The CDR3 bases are TGTGCCAGCACCGACAGGGGGCCGGGTGAGACCCAGTACTTC. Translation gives CASTDRGPGETQYF.

CDR3 amino acids: CASSATGSRNTGELFF. CDR3 in DNA: TGTGCCAGCAGTGCTACAGGAAGTAGGAACACCGGGGAGCTGTTTTTT. The genes are TRBV9 and TRBJ2-2, with D perhaps TRBD1 (5 bases). V lost 5 bases to trimming and J lost 1 base, with 15 bases between them. This CDR3 is built from 16 residues. Germline assignment: CDR1 SGDLS and CDR2 YYNGEE.

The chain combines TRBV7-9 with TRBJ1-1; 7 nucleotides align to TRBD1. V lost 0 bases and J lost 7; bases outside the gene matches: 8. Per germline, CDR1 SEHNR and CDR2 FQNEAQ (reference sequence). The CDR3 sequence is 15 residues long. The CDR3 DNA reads TGTGCCAGCAGCTTAGCACAGGGGTTGCAAGGTGAAGCTTTCTTT. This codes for CASSLAQGLQGEAFF.